The next 11 T cell receptor beta chains were all read from a single sample in a study of cytomegalovirus exposure and HLA in healthy donors. The PCR ran on 60 Vbeta and 13 Jbeta primers. Here immunoSEQ multiplex PCR was the method, and the copy in TCRdb shows in-frame clones only, minus some. The sample data list 55,000 or so clones. The sequenced sample was PBMCs. These receptors all stem from a woman aged 45-65 years in good health and CMV-seropositive.

The genes are TRBV5-4 and TRBJ1-4; D call uncertain. Trimming took off 0 bases at V and 7 bases at J, with 4 bases between the two ends. Germline V gene sequence: CDR1 SGHNT, CDR2 YYREEE (reference sequence). The CDR3 is 12 residues long. DNA of the CDR3: TGTGCCAGCAGCTTGGGAGCTGAAAAACTGTTTTTT. Its translation: CASSLGAEKLFF.

The chain uses TRBV30 and TRBJ1-2; D possibly corresponds to TRBD1 (5 bases). From germline, CDR1 is GTSNPN and CDR2 SVGIG (reference sequence). The CDR3 covers 13 residues. Between the trimmed V and J ends, which lost 1 base and 5 bases, there was a span of 11 bases. The CDR3 DNA reads as TGTGCCTGGAGTGCGCAGGGACTTTATGGCTACACCTTC. It yields the protein CAWSAQGLYGYTF.

The V gene is TRBV28, the J gene TRBJ2-1, with 15 bases lining up with TRBD2. V lost 8 bases, J lost 5 bases, and 1 base stayed unmatched. The CDR3 sequence is 14 residues long. The V gene's germline CDR1 is MDHEN and CDR2 SYDVKM. The CDR3 here is CASGTSGRHNEQFF. The CDR3 region has the DNA TGTGCCAGCGGGACTAGCGGGAGGCACAATGAGCAGTTCTTC. The complete variable domain, with remaining parts taken from reference TRBV28 and TRBJ2-1, reads DVKVTQSSRYLVKRTGEKVFLECVQDMDHENMFWYRQDPGLGLRLIYFSYDVKMKEKGDIPEGYSVSREKKERFSLILESASTNQTSMYLCASGTSGRHNEQFFGPGTRLTVL.

This chain links TRBV19 with TRBJ1-1; tentatively, D is TRBD1 (6 bases). This CDR3 has 15 residues. Germline CDR1 reads LNHDA; CDR2 reads SQIVND (reference sequence). Trimming took 5 bases from V and 0 from J, leaving 13 bases between them. The DNA of the CDR3 is TGTGCCAGTAGTGTGACAGGCGCCATGAACACTGAAGCTTTCTTT. Translation: CASSVTGAMNTEAFF.

This chain connects TRBV11-2 to TRBJ1-3; D is undetermined. V dropped 5 bases and J dropped 2 bases, with 4 bases sitting between them. Germline CDR1 is SGHAT and CDR2 is FQNNGV. This CDR3 has 12 residues. This CDR3 reads CASSPTGNTIYF. The CDR3 bases are TGTGCCAGCAGCCCCACTGGAAACACCATATATTTT.

The gene calls are TRBV7-9 and TRBJ2-5; D not certain. The CDR3 length is 13 residues. Germline CDR1 SEHNR, CDR2 FQNEAQ (reference sequence). V lost 2 bases to trimming and J lost 5 bases, with 9 bases between them. CDR3 DNA: TGTGCCAGCAGCTTACCAGGTGGGGAGACCCAGTACTTC. It translates to CASSLPGGETQYF.

The genes are TRBV6-4 and TRBJ1-1; the match to TRBD1 covers 10 bases. The J segment lost 1 base and the V segment lost 5 bases, leaving 10 bases of the junction unmatched. The CDR3 totals 17 residues. Germline assignment: CDR1 MRHNA and CDR2 SNTAGT. The CDR3 coding sequence is TGTGCCAGCAGTCCGCTCCCCAGGGACAGGGGGAACACTGAAGCTTTCTTT. Translation: CASSPLPRDRGNTEAFF.

The CDR3 bases are TGTGCCAGCAGCGTAGCTCCGTACGGTGAAGCTTTCTTT. Translating gives CASSVAPYGEAFF. The chain employs TRBV9 and TRBJ1-1; the D is unclear. CDR1 SGDLS and CDR2 YYNGEE come from the germline V gene. V shed 0 bases and J shed 7 bases, with 10 bases lying between them. CDR3 size: 13 residues.

J is TRBJ2-7 and V is TRBV27, with D possibly matching TRBD1 (6 bases). This CDR3 region has 15 residues. V was shortened by 7 bases and J by 3 bases, with 19 bases between the two germline ends. The germline CDR1 and CDR2 sequences are MNHEY and SMNVEV (reference sequence). The CDR3 is CASTSGARGVYEQYF. The CDR3 DNA sequence: TGTGCCAGCACCTCAGGGGCACGGGGCGTCTACGAGCAGTACTTC.

The chain is built from TRBV4-3 and TRBJ1-6, with 7 bases fitting TRBD1. Germline V gene data show CDR1 as LGHNA and CDR2 as YSLEER. The CDR3 runs to 17 residues. Germline trimming cut 1 base from V and 7 bases from J; bases unmatched to any gene: 10. CDR3 amino acids: CASSQGGAGTANSPLHF. The CDR3, as DNA: TGCGCCAGCAGCCAAGGGGGGGCCGGGACAGCGAATTCACCCCTCCACTTT.

The chain couples TRBV28 to TRBJ1-3; 7 positions match TRBD1. The CDR3 consists of 15 residues. J lost 3 bases, V lost 4 bases, and 6 bases had no gene match. From germline, CDR1 is MDHEN and CDR2 SYDVKM. The CDR3 spells CASSSHTGDGNTIYF. The DNA for the CDR3 is TGTGCCAGCAGTTCCCACACAGGGGATGGAAACACCATATATTTT. Combining the CDR3 with reference TRBV28 and TRBJ1-3 gives the whole variable domain DVKVTQSSRYLVKRTGEKVFLECVQDMDHENMFWYRQDPGLGLRLIYFSYDVKMKEKGDIPEGYSVSREKKERFSLILESASTNQTSMYLCASSSHTGDGNTIYFGEGSWLTVV.